The entry that follows covers one TCR beta chain sequence. The data stem from a study of cytomegalovirus exposure and HLA in healthy donors. Vbeta (60) and Jbeta (13) primers were used in the PCR. Data came from immunoSEQ multiplex PCR; TCRdb stores just in-frame clones and leaves some out. The top ten clones hold roughly 9% of a sample with tens of thousands of clones, more than 75% of them seen once. The source is a man aged 25 to 40 in good health and CMV-seropositive. The specimen sequenced was PBMCs.

The CDR3 DNA follows: TGTGCCAGTAGGCTTGCAACAGGGGGGAACACCGGGGAGCTGTTTTTT. This codes for CASRLATGGNTGELFF. The V and J genes are TRBV19 and TRBJ2-2, with 8 positions matching TRBD1. The CDR3 totals 16 residues. Unmatched junction bases numbered 7, after V lost 6 bases and J lost 1 base. Germline CDR1 reads LNHDA; CDR2 reads SQIVND (reference sequence).